A selection of T cell receptor beta chains follows, all from one sample in a study of beta chain features in type 1 diabetes. Some clones are missing from TCRdb's copy, which holds only in-frame ones; the method was immunoSEQ multiplex PCR. The table shows 860,000 or so clones, with 17% occurring only once. The sequencing input was naive CD4+ T cells from blood. Receptors originate from a woman under 30 in good health. The CDR3 runs from the conserved cysteine through the conserved F or W. D genes are given only for firm matches. The size entry is marked missing in some rows and otherwise reads once, few, many or a size class.

V,D,J,size,CDR3,DNA
TRBV11-2,.,TRBJ2-3,few,CASSRAAGTDTQYF,TGTGCCAGCAGCCGGGCCGCGGGCACAGATACGCAGTATTTT
TRBV25-1,.,TRBJ2-3,few,CASSGSTDTQYF,TGTGCCAGCAGTGGGAGCACAGATACGCAGTATTTT
TRBV19,.,TRBJ2-2,few,CASQRTGTLNTGELFF,TGTGCCAGTCAACGGACCGGGACACTGAACACCGGGGAGCTGTTTTTT
TRBV5-4,.,TRBJ1-2,.,CASKPGESRGYTF,TGTGCCAGCAAGCCAGGCGAATCTCGGGGCTACACCTTC
TRBV11-2,.,TRBJ2-7,.,CASSRLGRGIRDEQYF,TGTGCCAGCAGCCGCCTCGGGAGAGGGATCAGAGACGAGCAGTACTTC
TRBV5-6,TRBD1,TRBJ2-1,few,CASSLVRGQQGEQFF,TGTGCCAGCAGCTTGGTTAGGGGACAGCAGGGTGAGCAGTTCTTC
TRBV20-1,.,TRBJ1-2,.,CSASQGVGYTF,TGCAGTGCCTCGCAGGGAGTAGGCTACACCTTC
TRBV7-2,TRBD1,TRBJ2-7,few,CASSFRQGASSYEQYF,TGTGCCAGCAGCTTCCGACAGGGGGCGAGCTCCTACGAGCAGTACTTC
TRBV29-1,TRBD1,TRBJ1-1,.,CSTLTGQNTEAFF,TGCAGCACACTGACAGGGCAGAACACTGAAGCTTTCTTT
TRBV5-1,.,TRBJ2-5,few,CASSLVSGQETQYF,TGCGCCAGCAGCTTGGTGTCAGGGCAAGAGACCCAGTACTTC
TRBV7-2,TRBD1,TRBJ1-2,few,CASSLNNRGYYGYTF,TGTGCCAGCAGCTTAAACAACAGGGGATACTATGGCTACACCTTC
TRBV11-2,TRBD2,TRBJ2-7,.,CASSLASGRYYEQYF,TGTGCCAGCAGCTTAGCTAGCGGGAGATACTACGAGCAGTACTTC
TRBV28,.,TRBJ2-7,.,CASSTGTGSYEQYF,TGTGCCAGCAGCACCGGAACAGGGTCCTACGAGCAGTACTTC
TRBV7-3,TRBD2,TRBJ2-7,.,CASSLRGGEQYF,TGTGCCAGCAGCTTAAGGGGGGGCGAGCAGTACTTC
TRBV9,.,TRBJ2-5,.,CASSVTPAYQETQYF,TGTGCCAGCAGCGTAACCCCAGCGTACCAAGAGACCCAGTACTTC
TRBV7-2,.,TRBJ2-7,.,CASSPRSEQYF,TGTGCCAGCAGCCCTCGGAGCGAGCAGTACTTC
TRBV19,.,TRBJ1-2,.,CASSKTGGYYGYTF,TGTGCCAGTAGTAAGACAGGAGGTTACTATGGCTACACCTTC
TRBV2,.,TRBJ1-3,few,CASSGQNSWLGNTIYF,TGTGCCAGCAGTGGCCAAAATTCTTGGCTTGGAAACACCATATATTTT
TRBV6-6,.,TRBJ2-1,.,CASSYSTGGHNEQFF,TGTGCCAGCAGTTACTCGACCGGAGGACACAATGAGCAGTTCTTC